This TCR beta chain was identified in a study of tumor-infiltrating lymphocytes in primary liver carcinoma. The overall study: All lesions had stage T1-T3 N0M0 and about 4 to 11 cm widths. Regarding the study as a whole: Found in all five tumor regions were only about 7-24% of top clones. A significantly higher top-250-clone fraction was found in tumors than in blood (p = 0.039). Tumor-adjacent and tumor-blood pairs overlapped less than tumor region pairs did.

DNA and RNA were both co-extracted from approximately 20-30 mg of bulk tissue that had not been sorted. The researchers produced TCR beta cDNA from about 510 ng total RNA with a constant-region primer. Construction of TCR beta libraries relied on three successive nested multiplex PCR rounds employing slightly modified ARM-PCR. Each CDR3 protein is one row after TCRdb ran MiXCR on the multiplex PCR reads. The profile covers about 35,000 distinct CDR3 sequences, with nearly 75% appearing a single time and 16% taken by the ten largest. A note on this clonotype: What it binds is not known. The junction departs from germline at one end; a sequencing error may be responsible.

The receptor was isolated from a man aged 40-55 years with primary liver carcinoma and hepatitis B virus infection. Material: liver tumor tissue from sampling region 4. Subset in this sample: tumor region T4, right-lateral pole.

CDR3 nucleotides: TGCGCCAGCACTCTACAGGGGGCCACTCAGCCCCAGCGTTTT. Translating gives CASTLQGATQPQRF. This chain joins TRBV6-1 and TRBJ1-5, with 9 bases fitting TRBD1. The CDR3 has 14 residues. Germline values: CDR1 MNHNS, CDR2 SASEGT.